This T cell receptor (beta chain) was captured in a study of blood T cell repertoires in COVID-19 (dated by TCRdb to 2018 to 2020). With regard to the full study: Samples covering the acute and convalescent phases of COVID-19 were provided by collaborators in the United States, Italy and Spain. The prospective study material was composed of cDNA or gDNA derived from T cells, B-cell-depleted T cells, or PBMCs. Deeply sampled blood TCRbeta repertoires from subjects exposed to, actively infected with, or recovered from COVID-19 were included in the dataset. The repertoires were released in a freely available public database meant as a resource for research on the immune response to SARS-CoV-2. Samples came from the ongoing ImmuneRACE study (first 160 participants) plus 1,254 subjects from 6 global collaborators. The sample metadata nearly always contained a de-identified subject ID, COVID-19 status, age in years and sex. Where HLA class I and class II types were available, the types were taken from metadata supplied by the sample provider, not from assay-based typing. The paper's findings and limits, for the study overall: The quantity of clinical and demographic metadata differed by source and by participant and was supplied without curation.

Collaborating institutions collected whole blood in K2EDTA tubes following their own protocols. For TCRbeta analysis, collaborators shipped samples as frozen whole blood, isolated PBMCs, or DNA extracted from either of those sample types. The table lists this clone with a count of one. What this receptor recognizes is not known. No base quality values were provided; no much bigger clone lies one nucleotide off. Including cysteine and phenylalanine, the CDR3 has 15 amino acids. Only the CDR3 DNA is retained, 45 bases long and in frame from the first base. At the junction V is shortened by 6 bases and J by 2 bases, with 11 bases in between. The germline V gene encodes CDR1 MNHNY and CDR2 SVGAGI (reference sequence). TCRbeta CDR3 regions were amplified from genomic DNA by means of the immunoSEQ Assay, a bias-controlled multiplex PCR. Concerning the study's data processing: Nucleated cell counts per sample were estimated from amplification of reference gene primers within the assay. To quantify the absolute abundance of each unique TCRbeta CDR3 rearrangement, sequence reads were collapsed and filtered. For each sample, productive Simpson clonality was calculated by taking the square root of Simpson's diversity index across productive rearrangements. TCRdb re-hosts the immuneACCESS table, in-frame sequences only. Its copies lack some clones; in the studies checked, an unresolved V gene accounts for under half of them, and the cause for the rest is not known. V and J calls and clone size are as listed in that table; D and trimming were resolved from the DNA. The sample yields roughly 150,000 clones; around 83% were counted once. Of the sample, over 8% is held by the ten largest clones.

This chain joins TRBV6-6 to TRBJ1-6; perhaps TRBD1 is the D gene, with 5 bases matching. Specimen: peripheral blood. The clonotype was recovered from a woman between 50 and 59 years old with acute or convalescent COVID-19. The CDR3 here reads CASSPGGTYNSPLHF. The nucleotide sequence reads TGTGCCAGCAGCCCCGGGGGTACCTATAATTCACCCCTCCACTTT.